These 15 T cell receptor beta chains were all obtained from the same sample, sequenced in a study of Graves' ophthalmopathy and Graves' hyperthyroidism. Researchers took RNA transcripts and amplified TCR beta CDR3 regions from them. An opening RT-PCR round employed HTBI primers and preceded a second-round multiplex PCR. TCRdb re-analysed the multiplex PCR reads in MiXCR, keeping a single row per CDR3 protein. The sample lists a few hundred thousand distinct CDR3 sequences, roughly 15% occurring once. The specimen was peripheral blood. All receptors derive from an adult woman with stable Graves' hyperthyroidism.

The J gene is TRBJ2-5, the V gene TRBV6-2 or TRBV6-3, with 9 bases lining up with TRBD1. Germline CDR1 reads MNHEY; CDR2 reads SVGEGT. Unmatched junction bases numbered 6, after V lost 2 bases and J lost 2 bases. This CDR3 has 16 amino acids. The CDR3 loop reads CASSYRDRGIQETQYF. CDR3 DNA: TGTGCCAGCAGTTACCGCGACAGGGGGATTCAAGAGACCCAGTACTTC.

This clonotype was observed many times. The chain has TRBV2 and TRBJ1-1; a weak D match, TRBD1 (5 bases). Germline values: CDR1 SNHLY, CDR2 FYNNEI. V was pared by 11 bases and J by 4 bases, with 11 bases between. The CDR3 length is 11 residues. The CDR3 region is CAFQGTTEAFF. The CDR3, as DNA: TGTGCCTTCCAGGGAACCACTGAAGCTTTCTTT.

At least ten counts were recorded for this clonotype. The chain is built from TRBV25-1 and TRBJ2-7; perhaps TRBD2 as D (6 bases). Germline lookup yields CDR1 MGHDK and CDR2 SYGVNS. Trimming stripped 3 bases from V and 5 bases from J, with 14 bases between. The length of the CDR3 is 14 residues. The CDR3 is CASSDRGVLDEQYF. The CDR3 DNA reads TGTGCCAGCAGTGACCGCGGGGTCTTGGACGAGCAGTACTTC.

The sample holds many counts of this clonotype. The V call is TRBV7-9, the J call TRBJ1-1; TRBD1 aligns across 11 bases. This CDR3 is 14 amino acids long. The germline V gene encodes CDR1 SEHNR and CDR2 FQNEAQ (reference sequence). V gave up 1 base and J gave up 7 bases; unmatched junction bases: 2. The DNA of the CDR3 is TGTGCCAGCAGCTTAGGGACAGGGGGCTTTGAAGCTTTCTTT. Translation: CASSLGTGGFEAFF.

This clonotype appeared many times. The chain recombines TRBV18 with TRBJ2-5, with D unclear. V lost 6 bases and J 0 bases, leaving 8 bases between the germline ends. Germline V lookup: CDR1 KGHSH, CDR2 LQKENI. This CDR3 has 13 amino acids. Here the CDR3 DNA reads TGTGCCAGCTCCCCGACAAACCAAGAGACCCAGTACTTC. Translated, it gives CASSPTNQETQYF. The variable domain in full, completed from reference TRBV18 and TRBJ2-5, reads NAGVMQNPRHLVRRRGQEARLRCSPMKGHSHVYWYRQLPEEGLKFMVYLQKENIIDESGMPKERFSAEFPKEGPSILRIQQVVRGDSAAYFCASSPTNQETQYFGPGTRLLVL.

This clonotype was recorded at least ten times. The V gene is TRBV6-1, the J gene TRBJ2-7; D tentatively fits TRBD1 or TRBD2 (5 bases each). The CDR3 is 14 residues long. The ends were cut back, 10 bases at V and 1 base at J, with 17 bases in the middle. Germline V CDR1 and CDR2: MNHNS, SASEGT. The CDR3 spells CANSHQGVSYEQYF. The CDR3 DNA is TGTGCCAACAGCCACCAGGGAGTGTCCTACGAGCAGTACTTC.

Many counts were recorded for this clonotype. The chain employs TRBV5-1 and TRBJ2-5, with TRBD2 identical over 11 bases. Germline CDR1 SGHRS, CDR2 YFSETQ. With 3 bases clipped from V and 3 bases from J, the junction kept 1 base outside the gene matches. This CDR3 has 14 residues. The CDR3 region is CASSSTSGKETQYF. In DNA, the CDR3 is TGCGCCAGCAGCTCGACTAGCGGGAAAGAGACCCAGTACTTC.

This clonotype appeared many times. The chain combines TRBV10-3 with TRBJ2-7; a possible D gene is TRBD1 (5 bases). V lost 2 bases to trimming and J lost 2 bases, with 7 bases between them. Germline V gene lookup returns CDR1 ENHRY and CDR2 SYGVKD. The CDR3 covers 13 residues. CDR3 sequence: CAISEDSAYEQYF. The CDR3 DNA reads TGTGCCATCAGTGAGGACAGTGCCTACGAGCAGTACTTC.

This clonotype came up many times. The rearrangement links TRBV28 to TRBJ2-7; D unclear. The CDR3 loop spans 13 amino acids. V was shortened by 2 bases and J by 2 bases, with 7 bases between the two germline ends. Germline loops: CDR1 MDHEN, CDR2 SYDVKM. The CDR3 DNA follows: TGTGCCAGCAGTTTACGTTCCACCTACGAGCAGTACTTC. This codes for CASSLRSTYEQYF. Variable domain in full (rest from reference TRBV28 and TRBJ2-7): DVKVTQSSRYLVKRTGEKVFLECVQDMDHENMFWYRQDPGLGLRLIYFSYDVKMKEKGDIPEGYSVSREKKERFSLILESASTNQTSMYLCASSLRSTYEQYFGPGTRLTVT.

This clonotype has a count of ten or more. The V gene is TRBV28, the J gene TRBJ1-6; 7 bases map to TRBD1. This CDR3 has 19 amino acids. The V gene end was trimmed by 5 bases and the J gene end by 6 bases; junction bases not matched to a gene: 19. Per germline, CDR1 MDHEN and CDR2 SYDVKM. DNA for the CDR3: TGTGCCAGCAGTCGAACCCCACCGACAGGGAAGGACCTTAATTCACCCCTCCACTTT. Translating it yields CASSRTPPTGKDLNSPLHF.

This clonotype was recorded many times. V is TRBV29-1 and J is TRBJ2-7; 9 nucleotides line up with TRBD1. Per germline, CDR1 SQVTM and CDR2 ANQGSEA. The CDR3 has 13 residues. V lost 5 bases to trimming and J lost 3 bases; unmatched junction nucleotides: 5. The CDR3 bases are TGCAGCGTTAGGACAGGGGTCGACTACGAGCAGTACTTC. It yields the protein CSVRTGVDYEQYF.

In its sample, this clonotype was seen many times. The chain employs TRBV20-1 and TRBJ2-5, with D perhaps TRBD1 or TRBD2 (5 bases each). The CDR3 has 15 residues. Trimming removed 3 bases at V and 2 bases at J, with 16 bases between. Germline V CDR1 and CDR2: DFQATT, SNEGSKA (reference sequence). The CDR3 loop reads CSARFRGRRQETQYF. The CDR3, as DNA: TGCAGTGCTAGGTTCCGGGGCCGACGGCAAGAGACCCAGTACTTC.

V is TRBV7-2 and J is TRBJ1-1; unclear D gene. Germline V gene data show CDR1 as SGHTA and CDR2 as FQGNSA. V lost 5 bases, J lost 10 bases, and 20 bases lay in between. The CDR3 spans 14 residues. The CDR3 reads CASSNSDMKLVAFF. CDR3 bases: TGTGCCAGCAGCAATTCAGACATGAAACTGGTAGCTTTCTTT.

This clonotype was recorded at least ten times. V and J are TRBV19 and TRBJ1-1, with no clear D. Germline-derived CDR1 and CDR2 are LNHDA and SQIVND (reference sequence). The V end lost 4 bases, the J end lost 2 bases, and 8 bases lay between the germline ends. The CDR3 runs to 13 residues. CDR3: CASSTTANTEAFF. The DNA for the CDR3 is TGTGCCAGTAGTACTACAGCTAACACTGAAGCTTTCTTT.

This clonotype was picked up many times. V usage is TRBV20-1 and J usage is TRBJ1-5; D may be TRBD1 (5 bases). CDR1 is DFQATT and CDR2 is SNEGSKA in the germline V gene (reference sequence). V was shortened by 2 bases and J by 7 bases, with 30 bases between the two germline ends. The CDR3 is 19 amino acids. CDR3 sequence: CSARNSVGPSATIGQPQHF. CDR3 DNA sequence: TGCAGTGCTAGAAATAGTGTGGGACCGTCAGCGACGATAGGACAGCCCCAGCATTTT.